The source of this T cell receptor beta chain is a study of CD8 T cells in Susac syndrome. Overall study findings and caveats: It was acknowledged in the study that the number of individuals who were included in its TCR sequencing and HLA analysis was relatively small.

On this clonotype: What it recognizes is unknown.

An amount of RNA that ranged from roughly 0.45 to 1 ug was reverse transcribed with random hexamers. Using its own MiXCR run on the immunoSEQ multiplex PCR reads, TCRdb lists one record per CDR3 protein. Here the sample spans about 400,000 distinct CDR3 sequences, 75% to 90% being singletons. Peripheral blood CD8+ and CD4+ T cells were profiled by TCR beta sequencing. The multiple sclerosis control group was made up of treatment-naive patients with stable or active relapsing-remitting disease. The V and J ends lost 1 base and 6 bases respectively, with 8 bases between them. This CDR3 contains 13 residues. Germline V CDR1 and CDR2: SGHKS, YYEKEE (reference sequence).

The origin of this receptor is a human donor with multiple sclerosis. The J gene is TRBJ1-5, the V gene TRBV5-5; D not certain. The specimen was CD8+ T cells from PBMCs. The CDR3 DNA reads as TGTGCCAGCAGCTTGTCCCTGACTCAGCCCCAGCATTTT. Translating it yields CASSLSLTQPQHF.